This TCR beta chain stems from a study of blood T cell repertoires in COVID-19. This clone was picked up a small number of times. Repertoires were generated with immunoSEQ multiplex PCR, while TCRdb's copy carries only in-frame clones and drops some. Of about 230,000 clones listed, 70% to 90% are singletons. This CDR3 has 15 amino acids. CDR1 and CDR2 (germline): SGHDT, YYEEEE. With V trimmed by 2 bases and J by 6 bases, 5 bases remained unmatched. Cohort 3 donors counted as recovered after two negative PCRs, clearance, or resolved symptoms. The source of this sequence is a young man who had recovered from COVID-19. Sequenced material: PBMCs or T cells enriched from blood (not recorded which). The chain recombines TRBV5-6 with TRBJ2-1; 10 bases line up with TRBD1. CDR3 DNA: TGTGCCAGCAGCTTTGTGGACAGGGGGAGCAATGAGCAGTTCTTC. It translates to CASSFVDRGSNEQFF.